This is a list of T cell receptor beta chains from one sample in a study of cytomegalovirus exposure and HLA in healthy donors. Produced via immunoSEQ multiplex PCR; TCRdb's table is partial and in-frame only. The sample includes fewer than 150,000 clones, 85% to 90% of them seen just once. Sequenced sample: PBMCs. The receptors were sampled from a woman in her thirties in good health and CMV-seropositive. Each CDR3 is given with its conserved first and last residue. The D gene is left open where the match is weak. Some rows have no size entry. The others give once, few or many, or a class for an expanded clone.

j_gene: TRBJ1-6
d_gene: .
v_gene: TRBV28
abundance: .
CDR3nt: TGTGCCAGCAGGACAGGCTCCTATAATTCACCCCTCCACTTT
CDR3aa: CASRTGSYNSPLHF

j_gene: TRBJ1-2
d_gene: TRBD1
v_gene: TRBV30
abundance: few
CDR3nt: TGTGCCTGGAGTGTAGCCCCCGGACAGGGGAACTATGGCTACACCTTC
CDR3aa: CAWSVAPGQGNYGYTF

j_gene: TRBJ2-5
d_gene: .
v_gene: TRBV29-1
abundance: .
CDR3nt: TGCAGCGTCCTATCGGGGCAAGAGACCCAGTACTTC
CDR3aa: CSVLSGQETQYF

j_gene: TRBJ2-2
d_gene: TRBD2
v_gene: TRBV6-1
abundance: .
CDR3nt: TGTGCCAGCAGTCAAACCTCTAGCGGGAGGAGGGAGCTGTTTTTT
CDR3aa: CASSQTSSGRRELFF

j_gene: TRBJ2-5
d_gene: TRBD2
v_gene: TRBV10-3
abundance: .
CDR3nt: TGTGCCATCAGTGAGACAACTAGCGGGGGAGAGACCCAGTACTTC
CDR3aa: CAISETTSGGETQYF

j_gene: TRBJ2-3
d_gene: TRBD2
v_gene: TRBV18
abundance: few
CDR3nt: TGTGCCAGCTCACCAACTAGCGGGGTAACAGATACGCAGTATTTT
CDR3aa: CASSPTSGVTDTQYF

j_gene: TRBJ2-7
d_gene: TRBD1
v_gene: TRBV27
abundance: .
CDR3nt: TGTGCCAGCAGCACCTTGGCGGGACAGGGGCCGTACGAGCAGTACTTC
CDR3aa: CASSTLAGQGPYEQYF

j_gene: TRBJ1-4
d_gene: TRBD1
v_gene: TRBV30
abundance: .
CDR3nt: TGTGCCTGGAACTTGGGACAGCCCCAAAACAATGAAAAACTGTTTTTT
CDR3aa: CAWNLGQPQNNEKLFF

j_gene: TRBJ2-1
d_gene: TRBD2
v_gene: TRBV7-9
abundance: .
CDR3nt: TGTGCCAGCAGCTTAGATCGTGGGGGGGGGAGGTTCTTC
CDR3aa: CASSLDRGGGRFF

j_gene: TRBJ2-5
d_gene: .
v_gene: TRBV19
abundance: .
CDR3nt: TGTGCCAGTAGTATGGAGGGGAGTCGGGGGACCCAGTACTTC
CDR3aa: CASSMEGSRGTQYF

j_gene: TRBJ1-3
d_gene: .
v_gene: TRBV2
abundance: once
CDR3nt: TGTGCCAGCAAACCTGGGACATCCCGCTCTGGAAACACCATATATTTT
CDR3aa: CASKPGTSRSGNTIYF

j_gene: TRBJ1-1
d_gene: .
v_gene: TRBV18
abundance: .
CDR3nt: TGTGCCAGCTCACCCCAGGGGACTAAGGCGTCCGGCCAAGCTTTCTTT
CDR3aa: CASSPQGTKASGQAFF

j_gene: TRBJ1-2
d_gene: .
v_gene: TRBV6-5
abundance: .
CDR3nt: TGTGCCAGCAGTGAGGTCAGGGGAACTGGCTACACCTTC
CDR3aa: CASSEVRGTGYTF

j_gene: TRBJ2-7
d_gene: .
v_gene: TRBV18
abundance: .
CDR3nt: TGTGCCAGCTCACCGGGTGCTAGCTCCTACGAGCAGTACTTC
CDR3aa: CASSPGASSYEQYF

j_gene: TRBJ1-2
d_gene: .
v_gene: TRBV10-3
abundance: .
CDR3nt: TGTGCCACCCACGCCGGGGGTGCTAACTATGGCTACACCTTC
CDR3aa: CATHAGGANYGYTF

j_gene: TRBJ1-5
d_gene: .
v_gene: TRBV4-2
abundance: .
CDR3nt: TGTGCCAGCAGCCAATTAGGCGGGGAGCCCGGGGCGCCCCAGCATTTT
CDR3aa: CASSQLGGEPGAPQHF

j_gene: TRBJ2-6
d_gene: .
v_gene: TRBV27
abundance: .
CDR3nt: TGTGCCAGCAGTCTCAGACAGCTCTCTGGGGCCAACGTCCTGACTTTC
CDR3aa: CASSLRQLSGANVLTF

j_gene: TRBJ1-3
d_gene: .
v_gene: TRBV20-1
abundance: .
CDR3nt: TGCAGTCTTCCCCGCGGGGACACCATATATTTT
CDR3aa: CSLPRGDTIYF

j_gene: TRBJ2-5
d_gene: TRBD2
v_gene: TRBV5-4
abundance: .
CDR3nt: TGTGCCAGCAGCCCGGGACTAGCGGGAATGGAGACCCAGTACTTC
CDR3aa: CASSPGLAGMETQYF

j_gene: TRBJ2-1
d_gene: TRBD1
v_gene: TRBV7-6
abundance: .
CDR3nt: TGTGCCAGCGGCTGCGCCCCTACCGGGACAGGACGTCCCGCGCAGTTCTTC
CDR3aa: CASGCAPTGTGRPAQFF

j_gene: TRBJ1-1
d_gene: TRBD1
v_gene: TRBV7-9
abundance: .
CDR3nt: TGTTCCAGCAGCTTAGGGACAGCCAACACTGAAGCTTTCTTT
CDR3aa: CSSSLGTANTEAFF

j_gene: TRBJ1-2
d_gene: .
v_gene: TRBV7-9
abundance: .
CDR3nt: TGTGCTCCCTGGAGGTACTATGGCTACACCTTC
CDR3aa: CAPWRYYGYTF